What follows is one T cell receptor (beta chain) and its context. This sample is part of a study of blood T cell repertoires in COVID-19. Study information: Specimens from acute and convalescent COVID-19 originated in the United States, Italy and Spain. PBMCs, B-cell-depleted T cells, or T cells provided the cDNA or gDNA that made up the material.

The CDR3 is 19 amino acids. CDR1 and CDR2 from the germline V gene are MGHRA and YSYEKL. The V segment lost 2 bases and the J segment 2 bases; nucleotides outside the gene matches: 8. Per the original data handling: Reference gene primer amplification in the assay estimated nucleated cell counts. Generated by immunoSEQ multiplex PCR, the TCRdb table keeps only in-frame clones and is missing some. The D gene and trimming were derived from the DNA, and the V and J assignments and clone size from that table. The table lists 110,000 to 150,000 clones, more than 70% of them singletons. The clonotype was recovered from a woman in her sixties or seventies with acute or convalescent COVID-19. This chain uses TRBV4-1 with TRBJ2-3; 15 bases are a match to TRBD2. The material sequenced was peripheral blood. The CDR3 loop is CASSQLGTSGGKDTDTQYF. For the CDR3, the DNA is TGCGCCAGCAGCCAACTCGGGACTAGCGGGGGGAAGGACACAGATACGCAGTATTTT.